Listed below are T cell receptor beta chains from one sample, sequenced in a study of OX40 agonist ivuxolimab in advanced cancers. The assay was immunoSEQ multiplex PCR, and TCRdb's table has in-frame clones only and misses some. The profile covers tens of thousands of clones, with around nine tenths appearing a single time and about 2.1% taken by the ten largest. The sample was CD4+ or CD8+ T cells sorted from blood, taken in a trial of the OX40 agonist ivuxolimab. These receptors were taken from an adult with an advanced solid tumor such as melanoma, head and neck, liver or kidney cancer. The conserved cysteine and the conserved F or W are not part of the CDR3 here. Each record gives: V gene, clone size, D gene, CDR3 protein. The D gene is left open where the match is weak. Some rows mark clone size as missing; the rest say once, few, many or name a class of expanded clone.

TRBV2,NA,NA,ASSGDRYNEQF
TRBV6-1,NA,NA,ASKSRAIRYEQY
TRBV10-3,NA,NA,AIPSEHIQY
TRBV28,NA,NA,ASLRSNQPQH
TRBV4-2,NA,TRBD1,ASSQEIGQAGANVLT
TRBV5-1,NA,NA,ASSLGTRDEQY
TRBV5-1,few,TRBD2,ASSLAPSGISQETQY
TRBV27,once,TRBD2,ASSMGLAGTDTQY
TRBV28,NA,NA,ASSPPAGTGPNNEQF
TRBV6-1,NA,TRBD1,ASVTGQVVTEAF
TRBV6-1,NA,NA,ATEVSPYQPQH
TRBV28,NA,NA,ASTPLGVGTDTQY
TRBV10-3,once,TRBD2,AIRTSGGVETQY
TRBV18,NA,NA,ASSPGLNYGYT
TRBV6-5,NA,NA,ASSYAAGGYGYT
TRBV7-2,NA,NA,ASSFLPDQPQH
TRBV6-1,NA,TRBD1,ASSDGGQGGDYGYT
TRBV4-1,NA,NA,ASSLDSNQPQH
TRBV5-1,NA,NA,ASTFGAGANTEAF
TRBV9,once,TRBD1,ASSVTGGWYGYT
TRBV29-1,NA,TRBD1,SALKGPGQGMNEQF
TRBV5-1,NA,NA,ASSLGGSRVQETQY
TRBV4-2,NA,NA,ASSVGLSDTQY
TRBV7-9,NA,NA,ASSTATGHEQY
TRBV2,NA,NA,ASSERIGWKANEKLF
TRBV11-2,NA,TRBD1,ASSSPEGTGAAYGYT
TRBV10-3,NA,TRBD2,AITREGIYNEQF
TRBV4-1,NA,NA,ASSQGGSYEQY
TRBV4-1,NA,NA,ASSLGVGIYEQY
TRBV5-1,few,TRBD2,ASTGLAGGTDTQY
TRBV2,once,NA,ASSVGRVSNQPQH
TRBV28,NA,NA,ASSLPRSGYT
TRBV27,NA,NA,ASSSPAEGQF
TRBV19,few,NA,ASTLKGGGHQENSPLH
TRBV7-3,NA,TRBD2,ASSLNLAGAGNEQF
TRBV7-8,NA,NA,ASSYEGYHNEQF
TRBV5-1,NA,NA,ASSLGGANTGELF
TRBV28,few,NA,ASSSPGLYEQY
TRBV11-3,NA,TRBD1,ASAPQGALIGELF
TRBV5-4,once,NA,ASSLESGSPLH
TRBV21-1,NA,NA,ASSKVGPKDYGYT